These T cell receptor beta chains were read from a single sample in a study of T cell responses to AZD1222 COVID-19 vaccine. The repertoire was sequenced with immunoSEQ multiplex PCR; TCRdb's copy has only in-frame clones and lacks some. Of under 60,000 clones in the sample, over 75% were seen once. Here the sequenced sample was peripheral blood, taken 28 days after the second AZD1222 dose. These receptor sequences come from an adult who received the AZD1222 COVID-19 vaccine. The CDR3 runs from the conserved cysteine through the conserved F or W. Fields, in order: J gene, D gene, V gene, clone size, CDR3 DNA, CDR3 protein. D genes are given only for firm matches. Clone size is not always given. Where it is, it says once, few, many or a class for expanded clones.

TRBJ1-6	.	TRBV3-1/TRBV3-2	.	TGTGCCAGCGGGGGAGGAAGCGGGGGGCGCAATTCACCCCTCCACTTT	CASGGGSGGRNSPLHF
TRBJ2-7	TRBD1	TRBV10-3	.	TGTGCCATCAGGACAGGGACAGGTCACGAGCAGTACTTC	CAIRTGTGHEQYF
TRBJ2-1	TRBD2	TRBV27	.	TGTGCCAGCAGCCTAGCGGGAGAGCGATTGGATGAGCAGTTCTTC	CASSLAGERLDEQFF
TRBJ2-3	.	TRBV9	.	TGTGCCAGTGGGGATACGCAGTATTTT	CASGDTQYF
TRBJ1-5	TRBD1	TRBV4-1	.	TGCGCCAGCAGCCAGGATACAGGGGGCCGGGGGACCCAGCATTTT	CASSQDTGGRGTQHF
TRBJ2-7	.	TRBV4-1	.	TGCGCCAGCAGCCAGGGAGGCGGACAGCCCACCTACGAGCAGTACTTC	CASSQGGGQPTYEQYF
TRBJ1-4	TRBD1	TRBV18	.	TGTGCCAGCTCACCACGACAGGGAGAAAAACTGTTTTTT	CASSPRQGEKLFF
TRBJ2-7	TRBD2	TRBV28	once	TGTGCCAGCAGTTTAGCTAGCGGCTACGAGCAGTACTTC	CASSLASGYEQYF
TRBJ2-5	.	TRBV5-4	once	TGTGCCAGCAGCCGGAGCGGCTCCCAAGAGACCCAGTACTTC	CASSRSGSQETQYF
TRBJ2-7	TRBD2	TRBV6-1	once	TGTGCCAGCAGTGATCCTAGCGGGATGGTGCAGTACTTC	CASSDPSGMVQYF
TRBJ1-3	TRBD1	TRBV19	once	TGTGCCAGTAGTAAGGACAGGGCCTCTGGAAACACCATATATTTT	CASSKDRASGNTIYF
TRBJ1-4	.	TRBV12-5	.	TGTGCTAGTGGTTTGGCATTGGGGGTGCGGGACAAACTGTTTTTT	CASGLALGVRDKLFF
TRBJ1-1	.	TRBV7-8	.	TGTGCCAGCAGCTGGGGGAACCTGAACACTGAAGCTTTCTTT	CASSWGNLNTEAFF
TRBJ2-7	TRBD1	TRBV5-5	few	TGTGCCAGCAGGGCTGGACAGGACTACGAGCAGTACTTC	CASRAGQDYEQYF